The rows below give T cell receptor beta chains drawn from one sample of a study of early T cells in non-severe SARS-CoV-2 infection. One entry per CDR3 protein, called by TCRdb with MiXCR from the 5' RACE reads. This sample yields 75,000 to 80,000 distinct CDR3 sequences, of which roughly a sixth are seen a single time; around 10% belongs to the top ten. Sequencing was carried out using whole blood. These receptors were collected from an adult who was a healthcare worker with PCR-confirmed SARS-CoV-2 infection or an uninfected control (not recorded which). Both conserved end residues are part of each CDR3. Clone size is stated in some rows and not others, as once, few, many or a class when expanded.

TRBJ2-7,TRBV6-5,few,CASSWAGTGYEQYF
TRBJ1-1,TRBV18,many,CASSPSGTNTEAFF
TRBJ2-3,TRBV5-1,-,CASSLDPSGIGDTQYF
TRBJ2-7,TRBV5-1,-,CASSLGLASTPYEQYF
TRBJ2-3,TRBV20-1,many,CSAEGTSGGSTDTQYF
TRBJ2-3,TRBV10-1,few,CASSEEWGEDTQYF
TRBJ1-1,TRBV6-2/TRBV6-3,many,CASSERTGVNTEAFF
TRBJ2-3,TRBV5-1,-,CASRRAGVHTDTQYF
TRBJ2-1,TRBV6-6,many,CASSYSSVYNEQFF
TRBJ1-2,TRBV20-1,few,CSPPLTGYTF
TRBJ1-2,TRBV7-8,few,CASSLYTGRKNYGYTF
TRBJ2-5,TRBV7-6,medium-sized,CASSLGTGGQETQYF
TRBJ2-1,TRBV12-3/TRBV12-4,-,CASSLSLAGDGFF
TRBJ2-7,TRBV7-2,few,CASSLRLAGVISSYEQYF
TRBJ2-7,TRBV6-1,-,CASSEAGVGYEQYF
TRBJ1-2,TRBV29-1,-,CSVEDPSRANYGYTF
TRBJ2-5,TRBV12-5,-,CASAPDMYQETQYF
TRBJ2-1,TRBV7-2,many,CASSLVVGSYNEQFF
TRBJ1-1,TRBV24-1,few,CATSDPDRGITEAFF
TRBJ2-3,TRBV7-7,-,CASSDGGRTDTQYF
TRBJ1-4,TRBV7-6,-,CASSLGGTNEKLFF
TRBJ1-5,TRBV6-2/TRBV6-3,many,CASSKEHRTGAYSNQPQHF
TRBJ2-1,TRBV7-6,few,CASSLSRGGNEQFF
TRBJ1-1,TRBV7-9,few,CASSTGPEAFF
TRBJ2-4,TRBV28,-,CASSNPGQGASLAKNIQYF
TRBJ2-7,TRBV7-2,-,CASSPGVAGGQDEQYF
TRBJ2-1,TRBV5-5,few,CASSWMTSGNNEQFF
TRBJ2-1,TRBV2,-,CASRYLAGVNNEQFF
TRBJ2-2,TRBV29-1,few,CSVAWGVGELFF
TRBJ2-3,TRBV29-1,-,CSAGGVRDTQYF
TRBJ1-1,TRBV7-8,-,CASSLRGMNTEAFF
TRBJ2-7,TRBV30,few,CAWSASQWGEQYF
TRBJ2-7,TRBV5-4,many,CASSSQGYYEQYF
TRBJ2-5,TRBV9,few,CASSVEASGETQYF
TRBJ1-6,TRBV3-1,many,CASSQEGWGNSPLHF
TRBJ1-4,TRBV29-1,-,CSVDGGGGEKLFF
TRBJ2-2,TRBV5-4,few,CASSLGQKNTGELFF
TRBJ2-4,TRBV4-1,-,CASSQARGGGAKNIQYF
TRBJ2-1,TRBV29-1,-,CSVEVPWGNEQFF
TRBJ2-2,TRBV20-1,many,CSAREPGARTGELFF
TRBJ1-2,TRBV30,few,CAWSVISLSGYTF
TRBJ2-7,TRBV20-1,-,CSAADRGRSYEQYF
TRBJ2-5,TRBV7-9,-,CASSWVQETQYF
TRBJ2-7,TRBV11-2,-,CASSLDLTSYEQYF
TRBJ2-1,TRBV14,few,CASSHLARSYNEQFF
TRBJ1-1,TRBV20-1,few,CSAEGGGNTEAFF
TRBJ2-7,TRBV11-2,many,CASSTRTSGVFVSYEQYF
TRBJ1-2,TRBV28,-,CAICIQGASYGYTF
TRBJ1-6,TRBV5-5,many,CASSWTGESPLHF
TRBJ1-2,TRBV6-5,-,CASRLTGAPYGYTF
TRBJ2-3,TRBV11-2,few,CASSGWGTDTQYF
TRBJ1-2,TRBV11-3,-,CASSLGEDHYGYTF